Listed here is a single T cell receptor beta chain. This clone was seen a single time. Its antigen remains undetermined. Base qualities are not provided; no much larger clone lies one nucleotide away. This specimen comes from a study of T cell responses to AZD1222 COVID-19 vaccine (dated by TCRdb to the early 2020s). Some background on the complete study: TCR sequencing was performed for roughly 240 trial participants, of whom approximately 200 were given two doses of AZD1222 and approximately 25 were given two doses of MenACWY control vaccine. Trial participants were enrolled by age into subgroups of 18-55, 56-69 and 70-plus years, and roughly 160, 29 and 62 TCR-sequenced participants, respectively, were included in these subgroups.

Interpreted using the paper, the time point label stands for: about 28 days (+/-7) after the second vaccine dose. The intended sense of this specimen's treatment or condition label: meningococcal conjugate vaccine given as trial control. The vaccinee samples were drawn from two UK trials, COV001 and COV002, one of which was a single-blind randomized controlled phase 2/3 trial testing AZD1222 (ChAdOx1 nCoV-19) in healthy adults. For TCRbeta chain sequencing, PBMC samples were collected from trial participants at day 0 and at day 28 after the second dose. What the research found in general, with its limitations: The 56-69-year group was small, and its depth increase did not reach significance, likely because of low power. Reportedly, close to half of the unique spike-specific TCRs recognized epitopes lying outside the regions that are mutated in the B.1.351 and B.1.1.7 variants. Participants were mostly white British, with more females than males. The authors suggested clonal diversity may have been underestimated. Conclusions about previously exposed vaccinees were limited because only six AZD1222 recipients were SARS-CoV-2 seropositive at baseline. The vaccine-associated CD4 TCRs covered the entire spike protein, and the dominant responses fell in regions 160-218 and 743-854. No day 14 peak-response samples were available, so repertoires were characterized only after the peak T cell response. A significant rise in spike-specific TCR breadth and depth was observed after two AZD1222 doses relative to day 0 and relative to MenACWY recipients.

According to the germline V gene, CDR1 reads SGHVS and CDR2 reads FQNEAQ. The germline V and J ends show losses of 6 bases and 4 bases respectively, and no gene match explains 5 bases of the junction. The CDR3 numbers 14 residues from cysteine through phenylalanine. This entry keeps only the CDR3 DNA: 42 bases, framed from base 1. The CDR3 regions of human TCRbeta chains were analyzed by immunosequencing. In the authors' own workflow: Repertoire TCRs were matched against a reference library of SARS-CoV-2-specific TCRs generated with the MIRA antigen-specificity platform. Breadth was defined as the fraction of unique TCRs that were SARS-CoV-2-associated, and depth was defined as the fraction of total T cells that were SARS-CoV-2-associated. Each spike-specific TCR was assigned to its reactive spike region and to a CD4 or CD8 class using the MIRA data. Log10-transformed breadth and depth values were compared by one-way ANOVA with Sidak's multiple comparisons tests. TCRdb provides this immuneACCESS table in a form limited to in-frame rearrangements. Some clones are lacking; in checked studies, under half of them reflect an unresolved V gene, and why the rest are absent is not known. That table furnishes V, J and clone size, whereas the DNA furnished D and trimming. The table for this sample lists about 75,000 clones; around 88% of them were counted only once. Together, the top ten hold approximately 11% of the sample.

The chain employs TRBV7-8 and TRBJ2-5; TRBD2 fits 10 bases in the junction. This clonotype was obtained from an adult who received the MenACWY meningococcal vaccine as a control. This material consisted of peripheral blood, taken 28 days after the second dose of the MenACWY control vaccine. The CDR3 loop reads CASREGLATETQYF. The nucleotides read TGTGCCAGCAGGGAGGGACTAGCGACAGAGACCCAGTACTTC.